Each of the 3 T cell receptor beta chains below was sequenced from the same sample in a study of CD8 T cells in Susac syndrome. An input of about 0.45 to 1 ug of RNA was subjected to reverse transcription using random hexamers. TCRdb re-derived calls from the immunoSEQ multiplex PCR reads in MiXCR, one entry per CDR3 protein. The sample includes 100,000 to 150,000 distinct CDR3 sequences, around 95% of them seen just once. The source material was CD4+ T cells from PBMCs. These TCRs come from a human donor in good health.

The CDR3 sequence is CSAGQGLTYNEQFF. In DNA form, the CDR3 reads TGCAGCGCCGGACAGGGCCTCACCTACAATGAGCAGTTCTTC. This chain uses TRBV29-1 with TRBJ2-1; 8 nucleotides line up with TRBD1. In germline, CDR1 is SQVTM, CDR2 ANQGSEA. The ends lost 7 bases at V and 2 bases at J; junction bases unmatched: 7. The CDR3 runs 14 residues.

The V and J genes are TRBV28 and TRBJ2-1; the match to TRBD1 covers 9 bases. CDR1 and CDR2 from the germline V gene are MDHEN and SYDVKM. V lost 3 bases to trimming and J lost 5 bases; unmatched junction nucleotides: 11. The CDR3 totals 17 residues. In DNA form, the CDR3 reads TGTGCCAGCAGTTTTAATTCCAGGGACAGGGACAACAATGAGCAGTTCTTC. This codes for CASSFNSRDRDNNEQFF.

The chain recombines TRBV30 with TRBJ1-5; 8 nucleotides line up with TRBD1. This CDR3 region has 13 residues. Germline values: CDR1 GTSNPN, CDR2 SVGIG (reference sequence). Trimming removed 7 bases from V and 5 bases from J; junction bases left unmatched: 7. The DNA for the CDR3 is TGTGCCTACCAGGACAGGGACGATCAGCCCCAGCATTTT. Translated: CAYQDRDDQPQHF. The whole variable domain, filled in from reference TRBV30 and TRBJ1-5, reads SQTIHQWPATLVQPVGSPLSLECTVEGTSNPNLYWYRQAAGRGLQLLFYSVGIGQISSEVPQNLSASRPQDRQFILSSKKLLLSDSGFYLCAYQDRDDQPQHFGDGTRLSIL.